The clone carrying this TCR beta chain has more than one count but fewer than ten. The CDR3 runs to 16 residues. The V and J ends lost 5 bases and 0 bases, in that order; junction bases with no gene match: 4. Per germline, CDR1 MDHEN and CDR2 SYDVKM. This entry belongs to a study of blood T cell repertoires in COVID-19. Study in general: Sources were T cells, B-cell-depleted T cells, or PBMCs; the material itself was cDNA or gDNA.

Original handling: Using reference gene primer amplification, nucleated cell counts were estimated. Assay used: immunoSEQ multiplex PCR; TCRdb lists only in-frame clones, some missing. The V and J calls and clone size were taken over from that table, and D and trimming were inferred from the DNA. Found here are 100,000 to 150,000 clones, over 60% of them singletons; the top ten hold 1.9%. The chain recombines TRBV28 with TRBJ1-6; 7 positions match TRBD1. The sequence came from a woman in her seventies with acute or convalescent COVID-19. Sequenced sample: peripheral blood. In nucleotides, the CDR3 is TGTGCCAGCAGTCCATCAGGGGGCTCCTATAATTCACCCCTCCACTTT. Its translation: CASSPSGGSYNSPLHF.